The 13 T cell receptor beta chains below all came from one sample that was sequenced in a study of blood T cell repertoires in COVID-19 (TCRdb year 2020). Receptors were amplified or captured by the immunoSEQ multiplex PCR assay. In TCRdb, the immuneACCESS table is reduced to in-frame sequences with V and J assigned. These tables do not hold every clone; where another copy was compared, an unresolved V gene accounts for under half, and the others remain unexplained. The sample table contains tens of thousands of clones; only one count was recorded for around 88% of them. Of the sample, over 7.5% falls within the top ten clones. The sequencing input was peripheral blood. All receptors come from a human donor with active COVID-19. The donor label of this sample is uncertain.

This chain joins TRBV28 and TRBJ1-2; D not certain. The CDR3 is 15 residues long. Germline CDR1 MDHEN, CDR2 SYDVKM. V was shortened by 5 bases and J by 0 bases, with 13 bases between the two germline ends. Here the CDR3 reads CASSRHRASNYGYTF. The CDR3 DNA reads as TGTGCCAGCAGTCGCCACAGAGCTTCTAACTATGGCTACACCTTC.

V usage is TRBV10-2 and J usage is TRBJ2-7; a weak D match, TRBD2 (6 bases). The germline V gene encodes CDR1 WSHSY and CDR2 SAAADI. This CDR3 has 13 amino acids. Trimming cost V 5 bases and J 4 bases, with 12 bases left between them. The CDR3 reads CASSHTGVYEQYF. In DNA, the CDR3 is TGCGCCAGCAGTCACACGGGAGTGTACGAGCAGTACTTC.

The rearrangement uses TRBV7-8 and TRBJ1-2; D is uncertain. V gave up 5 bases and J gave up 8 bases, with 18 bases separating them. The CDR3 loop spans 14 amino acids. Germline CDR1 and CDR2: SGHVS and FQNEAQ. The CDR3 loop is CASSAGSQVGGYTF. The CDR3 bases are TGTGCCAGCAGCGCCGGATCCCAGGTTGGCGGCTACACCTTC.

This clone has more than one count but fewer than ten. This rearrangement joins TRBV14 to TRBJ2-7, with TRBD1 identical over 7 bases. This CDR3 is 12 amino acids long. From germline, CDR1 is SGHDN and CDR2 FVKESK. The V gene end was trimmed by 4 bases and the J gene end by 7 bases; junction bases not matched to a gene: 4. The CDR3 DNA sequence: TGTGCCAGCAGCCCCGACAGGGTTGAGCAGTACTTC. Amino acids: CASSPDRVEQYF.

This clone has only one observation. The V call is TRBV24-1, the J call TRBJ2-3; 11 bases agree with TRBD2. This CDR3 comprises 19 residues. The junction had 11 bases not matched to a gene; V was cut back by 4 bases and J by 0 bases. CDR1 and CDR2 from the germline V gene are KGHDR and SFDVKD. For the CDR3, the DNA is TGTGCCACCAGTGACCCCACTAGCGGGAGAGGCGCTAGCACAGATACGCAGTATTTT. It codes for CATSDPTSGRGASTDTQYF.

The chain employs TRBV6-6 and TRBJ2-3; no definite D call. Germline V gives CDR1 MNHNY, CDR2 SVGAGI (reference sequence). With 6 bases removed from V and 4 bases from J, the gap between germline ends came to 11 bases. The CDR3 is 13 residues long. CDR3 region: CASRRPVPDTQYF. The DNA for the CDR3 is TGTGCCAGCAGACGACCGGTACCAGATACGCAGTATTTT.

This chain connects TRBV20-1 to TRBJ2-5; D remains ambiguous. The V gene's germline CDR1 is DFQATT and CDR2 SNEGSKA (reference sequence). The CDR3 has 10 residues. The CDR3 loop is CSGSLETQYF. CDR3 DNA sequence: TGCAGCGGGTCACTAGAGACCCAGTACTTC.

This chain uses TRBV9 with TRBJ2-1; a weak D match, TRBD2 (6 bases). V was shortened by 2 bases and J by 2 bases, with 11 bases between the two germline ends. CDR1 SGDLS and CDR2 YYNGEE come from the germline V gene. CDR3 length: 15 amino acids. The CDR3 reads CASSVVAATYNEQFF. In nucleotides, the CDR3 is TGTGCCAGCAGCGTGGTAGCGGCAACCTACAATGAGCAGTTCTTC.

The rearrangement links TRBV27 to TRBJ2-1, with 11 bases identical to TRBD2. The CDR3 is made up of 16 amino acids. Germline V gene lookup returns CDR1 MNHEY and CDR2 SMNVEV (reference sequence). The V gene end was trimmed by 7 bases and the J gene end by 6 bases; junction bases not matched to a gene: 11. CDR3 DNA sequence: TGTGCCAGCAAAAGGCTAGCGGGAGGTTCGGGCAATGAGCAGTTCTTC. Translation: CASKRLAGGSGNEQFF.

The chain joins TRBV24-1 to TRBJ2-1, with 10 bases fitting TRBD2. Germline CDR1 and CDR2: KGHDR and SFDVKD. V shed 6 bases, J shed 0 bases, and the junction held 10 bases outside the gene matches. The CDR3 is 18 amino acids. The CDR3 DNA reads as TGTGCCACCAGTCCCAGGTCTAGCGGGAGAGACTCCTACAATGAGCAGTTCTTC. Protein: CATSPRSSGRDSYNEQFF.

The chain joins TRBV7-9 to TRBJ2-1; TRBD2 matches at 11 bases. V trimming: 5 bases; J trimming: 4 bases; junction bases outside the gene matches: 16. The CDR3 loop spans 19 amino acids. CDR1 is SEHNR and CDR2 is FQNEAQ in the germline V gene (reference sequence). CDR3 in amino acids: CASSRGRLAGPSNYNEQFF. DNA of the CDR3: TGTGCCAGCAGCCGGGGGAGACTAGCGGGACCTTCCAATTACAATGAGCAGTTCTTC.

This rearrangement joins TRBV3-1 (or the pseudogene TRBV3-2) to TRBJ1-1, with D possibly matching TRBD1 (5 bases). Trimming shortened V by 2 bases and J by 4 bases, and 11 bases separated the two germline ends. Germline V gene sequence: CDR1 LGHDT, CDR2 YNNKEL (reference sequence). The CDR3 is made up of 14 amino acids. CDR3 DNA: TGTGCCAGCAGCCAACCCGGGGGATCCACTGAAGCTTTCTTT. It is translated as CASSQPGGSTEAFF.

The chain has TRBV29-1 and TRBJ2-3; 9 bases are a match to TRBD2. The germline V gene encodes CDR1 SQVTM and CDR2 ANQGSEA. Unmatched junction bases numbered 11, after V lost 4 bases and J lost 6 bases. The CDR3 is made up of 15 amino acids. The CDR3 region has the DNA TGCAGCGTTGGAGGGGCAGCGGGAGGAAGGGATACGCAGTATTTT. It encodes CSVGGAAGGRDTQYF.